Here is one T cell receptor (beta chain) with its context. These data are taken from a study of blood T cell repertoires in COVID-19. Study-wide context: Collection of acute and convalescent COVID-19 samples took place in the United States, Italy and Spain. Sample material is recorded as cDNA or gDNA derived from T cells, B-cell-depleted T cells, or PBMCs.

As handled by the study authors: Researchers report that nucleated cell counts were estimated from reference gene primer amplification. The data were produced by immunoSEQ multiplex PCR, yet TCRdb's version contains in-frame clones alone and is incomplete. V, J and clone size are taken as reported in that table, and D and trimming were inferred from the DNA itself. The table records about 290,000 clones, about 89% of them present only once. V was shortened by 8 bases and J by 4 bases, with 16 bases between the two germline ends. Per the germline V gene, CDR1 is LNHDA and CDR2 is SQIVND (reference sequence). The CDR3 has 14 residues.

Sequencing input: peripheral blood. The sequence came from a man in his forties with acute or convalescent COVID-19. The chain combines TRBV19 with TRBJ2-3, with D possibly TRBD2 on 5 matching bases. The CDR3 sequence is CASSRARGADTQYF. The CDR3 DNA is TGTGCCAGTTCGAGGGCCCGGGGAGCAGATACGCAGTATTTT.